This T cell receptor beta chain was identified during a study of cytomegalovirus exposure and HLA in healthy donors. About the research overall: T cells numbering around 180 million yielded around 120 million unique TCR beta sequences in an earlier analysis. Notes on the study in general: Confirmation was obtained in vitro that three CMV-associated chains are specific for CMV antigens. CMV serostatus stood as the only immune exposure information on hand.

In this sample, this clone turned up a few times. Its antigen is currently unknown. PCR employed 60 Vbeta and 13 Jbeta primers. TCRdb's copy holds only in-frame clones and misses some; the assay was immunoSEQ multiplex PCR. This sample has approximately 79,000 clones, with roughly 73% found just once. These donors counted as nominally healthy when sampled, but unrecorded immune exposures were likely. The CDR3 sequence is 13 residues long. Germline V gives CDR1 SEHNR, CDR2 FQNEAQ (reference sequence). The ends were cut back, 3 bases at V and 3 bases at J, with 9 bases in the middle. The sequencing sample was made of PBMCs. The V call is TRBV7-9, the J call TRBJ2-7; perhaps TRBD1 as D (5 bases). This TCR came from a boy between 10 and 17 years old in good health and CMV-seronegative. CDR3 region: CASSFPGNYEQYF. The CDR3 DNA follows: TGTGCCAGCAGCTTTCCAGGGAACTACGAGCAGTACTTC.